The 31 T cell receptor beta chains reported below all come from one sample, sequenced in a study of early T cells in non-severe SARS-CoV-2 infection. TCRdb reprocessed the 5' RACE reads with MiXCR, giving one entry per CDR3 protein. The sample lists about 61,000 distinct CDR3 sequences, approximately 11% seen once, with 1.5% to 2% in the top ten. What was sequenced was whole blood. Source of these receptors: an adult who was a healthcare worker with PCR-confirmed SARS-CoV-2 infection or an uninfected control (not recorded which).

This clonotype has at least ten counts. The genes are TRBV10-3 and TRBJ2-6; D gene unclear. The CDR3 runs 15 residues. Per the germline V gene, CDR1 is ENHRY and CDR2 is SYGVKD. V gave up 3 bases and J gave up 4 bases, with 10 bases separating them. Here the CDR3 DNA reads TGTGCCATCAGTGACCGTGTGACAGGGGCCAACGTCCTGACTTTC. Protein product: CAISDRVTGANVLTF.

Only a few counts were recorded for this clonotype. A much more abundant neighbour one base away suggests this may be a read error. Without the conserved terminal phenylalanine or tryptophan, this CDR3 likely stems from a read error. The chain has TRBV12-3 or TRBV12-4 and TRBJ2-7; 7 positions match TRBD1. V gave up 3 bases and J gave up 3 bases; unmatched junction bases: 11. CDR3 size: 16 residues. The CDR3 loop reads CASSFRGFSYYYEQYS. The CDR3 DNA is TGTGCCAGCAGTTTCAGGGGGTTTTCCTACTACTACGAGCAGTACTCC.

This clonotype showed up many times. The rearrangement uses TRBV5-6 and TRBJ2-5; either TRBD1 or TRBD2 may supply D (6 bases each). The CDR3 length is 15 residues. Germline V gene data show CDR1 as SGHDT and CDR2 as YYEEEE. Trimming cost V 4 bases and J 7 bases, with 20 bases left between them. CDR3 sequence: CASSQDRGRGGTQYF. CDR3 nucleotide sequence: TGTGCCAGCAGCCAGGACCGCGGCAGGGGAGGGACCCAGTACTTC.

This clonotype showed up many times. V usage is TRBV19 and J usage is TRBJ1-2, with D unresolved. CDR1 is LNHDA, CDR2 SQIVND, per germline (reference sequence). V was clipped by 1 base and J by 7 bases, with 19 bases between them. The CDR3 loop spans 16 amino acids. The CDR3 DNA follows: TGTGCCAGTAGTATAGCGGACCCTCCGGGAAGTCGTGGCTACACCTTC. Translated: CASSIADPPGSRGYTF.

V usage is TRBV7-6 and J usage is TRBJ2-3, with D hard to call. Per the germline V gene, CDR1 is SGHVS and CDR2 is FNYEAQ. The V gene lost 2 bases and the J gene lost 5 bases, with 5 bases spanning the gap. The CDR3 has 12 amino acids. The CDR3 sequence: CASSLHVDTQYF. The CDR3 nucleotides read TGTGCCAGCAGCTTACACGTAGATACGCAGTATTTT.

This clonotype was counted ten times or more. V gene TRBV4-3 combines with J gene TRBJ2-2; no clear D. Between the trimmed V and J ends, which lost 0 bases and 5 bases, there was a span of 4 bases. The CDR3 is 13 residues long. Germline CDR1 and CDR2: LGHNA and YSLEER. The DNA for the CDR3 is TGCGCCAGCAGCCAAGAGCTAACCGGGGAGCTGTTTTTT. Protein: CASSQELTGELFF.

The sample holds many counts of this clonotype. The V call is TRBV30, the J call TRBJ2-3; D possibly corresponds to TRBD2 (5 bases). V lost 3 bases and J 1 base, leaving 20 bases between the germline ends. Germline loops: CDR1 GTSNPN, CDR2 SVGIG (reference sequence). The CDR3 contains 17 residues. The CDR3 DNA reads as TGTGCCTGGAGGGAAAGTGCTAGGCGGGTTGGCACAGATACGCAGTATTTT. It encodes CAWRESARRVGTDTQYF.

This clonotype was found a few times. The chain links TRBV12-3 or TRBV12-4 to TRBJ1-1; no reliable D call. The CDR3 consists of 11 residues. Trimming cost V 3 bases and J 4 bases, with 3 bases left between them. CDR3 in amino acids: CASSFTTEAFF. DNA for the CDR3: TGTGCCAGCAGTTTTACCACTGAAGCTTTCTTT.

This clonotype was recorded many times. The chain carries TRBV5-5 and TRBJ2-5, with a possible D match to TRBD1 (6 bases). Germline loops: CDR1 SGHKS, CDR2 YYEKEE (reference sequence). The CDR3 contains 15 residues. Trimming took off 2 bases at V and 0 bases at J, with 11 bases between the two ends. The CDR3 loop reads CASSFVGTHQETQYF. CDR3 bases: TGTGCCAGCAGCTTTGTCGGGACACACCAAGAGACCCAGTACTTC.

The chain has TRBV30 and TRBJ2-3; TRBD2 agrees at 7 bases. The trim removed 0 bases at V and 4 bases at J, leaving 7 bases unmatched. Per the germline V gene, CDR1 is GTSNPN and CDR2 is SVGIG (reference sequence). The CDR3 is 15 amino acids. CDR3 sequence reads: CAWSVLGGGADTQYF. The CDR3 region has the DNA TGTGCCTGGAGTGTACTGGGCGGGGGAGCAGATACGCAGTATTTT.

There are many counts of this clonotype. The chain joins TRBV11-2 to TRBJ2-2; D is uncertain. Trimming cost V 3 bases and J 5 bases, with 4 bases left between them. Germline values: CDR1 SGHAT, CDR2 FQNNGV. This CDR3 has 12 amino acids. The CDR3 DNA follows: TGTGCCAGCAGCTTCGTGACCGGGGAGCTGTTTTTT. Translated, it gives CASSFVTGELFF.

Many counts were recorded for this clonotype. This sequence joins TRBV11-2 and TRBJ2-5; unclear D gene. CDR3 size: 11 residues. V was shortened by 5 bases and J by 1 base, with 2 bases between the two germline ends. Germline CDR1 and CDR2: SGHAT and FQNNGV. CDR3 protein: CASSPQETQYF. The DNA of the CDR3 is TGTGCCAGCAGCCCCCAAGAGACCCAGTACTTC.

This clonotype was counted ten times or more. V and J are TRBV2 and TRBJ1-5; D gene uncertain. The CDR3 runs 14 residues. The germline V gene has CDR1 SNHLY and CDR2 FYNNEI. Trimming removed 6 bases at V and 1 base at J, with 10 bases between. CDR3 protein: CASSRTASNQPQHF. CDR3 sequence (DNA): TGTGCCAGCAGCCGGACGGCGAGCAATCAGCCCCAGCATTTT.

This clonotype was observed at least ten times. The chain employs TRBV6-2 or TRBV6-3 and TRBJ2-2; D possibly corresponds to TRBD2 (6 bases). The CDR3 spans 16 residues. CDR1 and CDR2 from the germline V gene are MNHEY and SVGEGT. The V gene lost 5 bases and the J gene lost 0 bases, with 13 bases spanning the gap. In nucleotides, the CDR3 is TGTGCCAGCAGTCCACCCCGGGACTCGAACACCGGGGAGCTGTTTTTT. Amino acids: CASSPPRDSNTGELFF.

This clonotype was counted at least ten times. V and J are TRBV12-3 or TRBV12-4 and TRBJ1-2, with 8 bases aligning to TRBD1. The CDR3 has 14 residues. With 5 bases clipped from V and 2 bases from J, the junction kept 4 bases outside the gene matches. CDR3 DNA: TGTGCCAGCAGTCCGGACAGGGCGAACTATGGCTACACCTTC. Amino acids: CASSPDRANYGYTF.

This clonotype showed up many times. The chain employs TRBV20-1 and TRBJ2-7; D is possibly TRBD1 (5 bases). Per the germline V gene, CDR1 is DFQATT and CDR2 is SNEGSKA (reference sequence). Trimming took 6 bases from V and 4 from J, leaving 19 bases between them. The CDR3 is 14 amino acids. The CDR3 region is CSATRQQFPYEQYF. CDR3 in DNA: TGCAGTGCAACACGACAGCAATTTCCATACGAGCAGTACTTC.

Many counts were recorded for this clonotype. V and J are TRBV4-3 and TRBJ1-2; D gene ambiguous. The V end was cut by 0 bases, the J end by 0 bases, with 8 bases between. The CDR3 spans 15 residues. Per the germline V gene, CDR1 is LGHNA and CDR2 is YSLEER. CDR3 sequence reads: CASSQEAGANYGYTF. The DNA of the CDR3 is TGCGCCAGCAGCCAAGAGGCGGGCGCTAACTATGGCTACACCTTC.

This clonotype was seen ten or more times. CDR3 nucleotides: TGTGCCAGCAGTTTGAGGGTGAACTATGGCTACACCTTC. This encodes CASSLRVNYGYTF. The V call is TRBV27, the J call TRBJ1-2; D remains ambiguous. The CDR3 runs to 13 residues. Trimming cost V 3 bases and J 2 bases, with 7 bases left between them. CDR1 and CDR2 from the germline V gene are MNHEY and SMNVEV (reference sequence).

This chain uses TRBV30 with TRBJ1-1; D is ambiguous. The CDR3 covers 12 residues. Germline-derived CDR1 and CDR2 are GTSNPN and SVGIG (reference sequence). V dropped 2 bases and J dropped 6 bases, with 10 bases sitting between them. CDR3 bases: TGTGCCTGGAGTCGTCAGGTCGCTGAAGCTTTCTTT. This sequence encodes CAWSRQVAEAFF.

This clonotype was counted at least ten times. The chain has TRBV6-1 and TRBJ1-1, with D unclear. Trimming cost V 4 bases and J 6 bases, with 12 bases left between them. The CDR3 sequence is 13 residues long. Per the germline V gene, CDR1 is MNHNS and CDR2 is SASEGT. CDR3 DNA sequence: TGTGCCAGCAGTGTTACGGGAAGCTCTGAAGCTTTCTTT. Protein sequence: CASSVTGSSEAFF.

This clonotype was observed many times. V is TRBV7-9 and J is TRBJ1-6; the D gene is possibly TRBD1 (5 bases). Looked up from germline, CDR1 is SEHNR and CDR2 is FQNEAQ (reference sequence). The germline V and J ends were trimmed by 1 base and 9 bases, with 13 bases remaining between them. This CDR3 has 15 residues. The CDR3 nucleotides are TGTGCCAGCAGCTTAGGGCAGGGTGTAATTTCACCCCTCCACTTT. It specifies CASSLGQGVISPLHF.

The sample holds many counts of this clonotype. This chain links TRBV7-9 with TRBJ2-5, with a possible D match to TRBD2 (5 bases). V dropped 4 bases and J dropped 7 bases, with 19 bases sitting between them. The CDR3 sequence is 15 residues long. Germline CDR1 is SEHNR and CDR2 is FQNEAQ (reference sequence). The CDR3 region has the DNA TGTGCCAGCAGCTCGTCGGAGAAGAGGGCGGGGACCCAGTACTTC. This translates into CASSSSEKRAGTQYF.

The table lists this clonotype with many counts. The chain couples TRBV6-6 to TRBJ2-2, with D perhaps matching TRBD1 (5 bases). The V end lost 10 bases, the J end lost 2 bases, and 23 bases lay between the germline ends. This CDR3 has 17 amino acids. From germline, CDR1 is MNHNY and CDR2 SVGAGI (reference sequence). The CDR3 coding sequence is TGTGCCACCAAGGGAATAGGCGCAGGGAAAAACACCGGGGAGCTGTTTTTT. This encodes CATKGIGAGKNTGELFF.

The rearrangement joins TRBV30 to TRBJ2-1; unclear D gene. CDR3 length: 17 residues. Germline V CDR1 and CDR2: GTSNPN, SVGIG (reference sequence). V lost 0 bases and J 4 bases, leaving 19 bases between the germline ends. CDR3 DNA sequence: TGTGCCTGGAGTGTACGGGTAACGCGGCAGGAATACAATGAGCAGTTCTTC. Translated, it gives CAWSVRVTRQEYNEQFF.

This rearrangement joins TRBV4-1 to TRBJ2-4; D unclear. CDR3 length equals 16 residues. The germline gives CDR1 MGHRA, CDR2 YSYEKL. The V end lost 0 bases, the J end lost 0 bases, and 9 bases lay between the germline ends. CDR3 residues: CASSQEAVVAKNIQYF. The CDR3 nucleotides are TGCGCCAGCAGCCAAGAGGCGGTAGTAGCCAAAAACATTCAGTACTTC.

At least ten counts were recorded for this clonotype. The V call is TRBV30, the J call TRBJ1-5, with D uncertain. Looked up from germline, CDR1 is GTSNPN and CDR2 is SVGIG (reference sequence). CDR3 length: 16 amino acids. V lost 2 bases to trimming and J lost 3 bases, with 17 bases between them. The CDR3 region has the DNA TGTGCCTGGAGTTTGTCGGCGGGTGGCAACAATCAGCCCCAGCATTTT. As protein: CAWSLSAGGNNQPQHF.

The chain links TRBV29-1 to TRBJ2-7; 9 positions match TRBD2. CDR1 and CDR2 (germline): SQVTM, ANQGSEA. CDR3 size: 16 residues. V trimming: 4 bases; J trimming: 0 bases; junction bases outside the gene matches: 10. CDR3: CSVALPSGGLSYEQYF. Here the CDR3 DNA reads TGCAGCGTTGCTTTACCCAGCGGGGGGCTCTCCTACGAGCAGTACTTC.

In this sample, this clonotype turned up many times. This chain connects TRBV5-6 to TRBJ1-1; a weak D match, TRBD1 (5 bases). V was clipped by 4 bases and J by 4 bases, with 8 bases between them. The CDR3 is 12 residues long. In germline, CDR1 is SGHDT, CDR2 YYEEEE. CDR3 sequence: CASSPGGTEAFF. DNA for the CDR3: TGTGCCAGCAGCCCGGGGGGCACTGAAGCTTTCTTT.

This sequence joins TRBV11-2 and TRBJ1-6; unclear D gene. The CDR3 has 13 residues. Germline V gene lookup returns CDR1 SGHAT and CDR2 FQNNGV. Trimming left V 4 bases short and J 7 bases short, with 8 bases between. DNA for the CDR3: TGTGCCAGCAGCTCAAACCTAAATTCACCCCTCCACTTT. It yields the protein CASSSNLNSPLHF.

The sample holds many counts of this clonotype. The J gene is TRBJ1-1, the V gene TRBV20-1, with 7 bases fitting TRBD1. CDR3 size: 16 residues. J lost 3 bases, V lost 0 bases, and 10 bases had no gene match. Germline V gives CDR1 DFQATT, CDR2 SNEGSKA (reference sequence). The CDR3 region is CSAREPLTGADTEAFF. Here the CDR3 DNA reads TGCAGTGCTAGAGAGCCTTTAACAGGGGCGGACACTGAAGCTTTCTTT.

This clonotype was observed many times. V usage is TRBV7-8 and J usage is TRBJ2-3; no definite D call. CDR3 length: 12 amino acids. Germline V gene lookup returns CDR1 SGHVS and CDR2 FQNEAQ. V lost 4 bases and J 2 bases, leaving 4 bases between the germline ends. CDR3 loop: CASSYFTDTQYF. The DNA of the CDR3 is TGTGCCAGCAGCTACTTCACAGATACGCAGTATTTT.